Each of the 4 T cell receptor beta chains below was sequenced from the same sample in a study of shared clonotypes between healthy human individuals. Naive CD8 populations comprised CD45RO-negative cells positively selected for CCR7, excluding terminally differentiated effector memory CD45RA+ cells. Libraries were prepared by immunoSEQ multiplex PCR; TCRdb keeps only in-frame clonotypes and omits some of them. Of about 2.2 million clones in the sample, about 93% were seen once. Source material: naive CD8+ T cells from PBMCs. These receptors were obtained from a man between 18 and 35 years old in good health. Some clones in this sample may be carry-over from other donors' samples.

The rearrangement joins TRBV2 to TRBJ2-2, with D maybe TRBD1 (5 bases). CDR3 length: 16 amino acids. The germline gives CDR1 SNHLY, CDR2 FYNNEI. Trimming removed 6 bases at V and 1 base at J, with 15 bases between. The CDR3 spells CASRGIRTLNTGELFF. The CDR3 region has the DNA TGTGCCAGCAGGGGGATCCGGACACTGAACACCGGGGAGCTGTTTTTT.

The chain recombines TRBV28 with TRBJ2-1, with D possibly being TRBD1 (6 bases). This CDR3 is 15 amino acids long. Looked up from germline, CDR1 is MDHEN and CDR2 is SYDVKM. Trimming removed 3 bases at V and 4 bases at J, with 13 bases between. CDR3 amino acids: CASSFRTEAYNEQFF. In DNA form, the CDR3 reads TGTGCCAGCAGTTTCCGGACAGAAGCTTACAATGAGCAGTTCTTC.

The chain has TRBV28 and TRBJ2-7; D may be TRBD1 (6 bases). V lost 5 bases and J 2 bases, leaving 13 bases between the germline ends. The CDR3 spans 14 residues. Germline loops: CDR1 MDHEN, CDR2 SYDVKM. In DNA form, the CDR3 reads TGTGCCAGCAGTACGAGGGACACGGCCTACGAGCAGTACTTC. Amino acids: CASSTRDTAYEQYF.

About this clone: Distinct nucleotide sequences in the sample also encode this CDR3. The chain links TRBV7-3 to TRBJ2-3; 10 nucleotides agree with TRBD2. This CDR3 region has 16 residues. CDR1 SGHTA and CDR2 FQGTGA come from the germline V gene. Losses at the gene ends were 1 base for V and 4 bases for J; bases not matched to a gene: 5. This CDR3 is CASSLSLAGVSDTQYF. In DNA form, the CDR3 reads TGTGCCAGCAGCTTAAGTCTAGCGGGAGTATCAGATACGCAGTATTTT.